A selection of T cell receptor beta chains follows, all from one sample in a study of T cells in placental villitis. Sequencing used immunoSEQ multiplex PCR; TCRdb keeps in-frame clones, though not all of them. This table holds around 560 clones, approximately 92% found once. What was sequenced was placental tissue containing maternal and fetal cells. These receptors were taken from a human donor in good health; the placental T cells may come from both mother and fetus. The CDR3 runs from the conserved cysteine through the conserved F or W. Fields, in order: V gene, clone size, J gene, D gene, CDR3 DNA, CDR3 protein. D genes are given only for firm matches. Size values are once, few and many counts, or a class for expanded clones, and some rows have none.

TRBV27	.	TRBJ2-3	.	TGTGCCAGCAGTCGCGCCCCCTTCACAGATACGCAGTATTTT	CASSRAPFTDTQYF
TRBV19	.	TRBJ1-1	.	TGTGCCAGTAGTATCATGGCAGGGGATCTTTTCTTT	CASSIMAGDLFF
TRBV27	.	TRBJ1-2	TRBD1	TGTGCCAGCAGTTTATTAACAGGGGAAGGAGGCTACACCTTC	CASSLLTGEGGYTF
TRBV24-1	once	TRBJ1-2	.	TGTGCCACCAGTGGACACAGCTATGGCTACACCTTC	CATSGHSYGYTF
TRBV12-3/TRBV12-4	once	TRBJ1-1	.	TGTGCCAGCAGTCCTGAGCAGGGAAGAAAAGCTTTCTTT	CASSPEQGRKAFF
TRBV3-1/TRBV3-2	.	TRBJ2-5	TRBD1	TGTGCCAGCAGCCAAGGAAGACAGGGCGAGACCCAGTACTTC	CASSQGRQGETQYF
TRBV7-9	.	TRBJ2-3	.	TGTGCCAGCAGCTTAGAGGGCTCAGATACGCAGTATTTT	CASSLEGSDTQYF
TRBV28	.	TRBJ1-1	TRBD1	TGTGCCAGCAGGAGGACAGGGCTCACTGAAGCTTTCTTT	CASRRTGLTEAFF
TRBV5-5	.	TRBJ1-2	.	TGTGCCAGCAGCTTGTGGGGGACCCGCAACTATGGCTACACCTTC	CASSLWGTRNYGYTF
TRBV12-3/TRBV12-4	.	TRBJ1-1	.	TGTGCCAGCAGTTTAGGGGTGAACACTGAAGCTTTCTTT	CASSLGVNTEAFF
TRBV27	once	TRBJ2-3	.	TGTGCCAGCAGTTATCGGGGGTTCACAGATACGCAGTATTTT	CASSYRGFTDTQYF
TRBV7-9	.	TRBJ2-5	.	TGTGCCAGCAGCTTAGTCCAGGTACAACAAGAGACCCAGTACTTC	CASSLVQVQQETQYF
TRBV2	.	TRBJ1-6	.	TGTGCCAGCAGTGAGGACCAGGATTCACCCCTCCACTTT	CASSEDQDSPLHF
TRBV19	once	TRBJ2-3	.	TGTGCCAGTATCCACACTAGGGGAAGCACAGATACGCAGTATTTT	CASIHTRGSTDTQYF
TRBV18	few	TRBJ2-1	.	TGTGCCAGCTCCCCGTCGCGGGTATCTTACAATGAGCAGTTCTTC	CASSPSRVSYNEQFF
TRBV5-6	.	TRBJ2-6	.	TGTGCCAGCAGCGGTGCAGGGAAAACTGGGGCCAACGTCCTGACTTTC	CASSGAGKTGANVLTF
TRBV3-1/TRBV3-2	.	TRBJ1-1	.	TGTGCCAGCAGCTCACGATGGACTGAAGCTTTCTTT	CASSSRWTEAFF
TRBV12-5	.	TRBJ1-2	.	TGTGCTAGTGGCACCCCTGGGGTCTATGGCTACACCTTC	CASGTPGVYGYTF
TRBV14	.	TRBJ1-2	TRBD1	TGTGCCAGCAGCTTCAACAGGGGGCACGGCTACACCTTC	CASSFNRGHGYTF
TRBV9	.	TRBJ1-5	.	TGTGCCAGCAGCCCCCAAGGGGCCGGCAATCAGCCCCAGCATTTT	CASSPQGAGNQPQHF
TRBV6-5	once	TRBJ1-5	.	TGTGCCAGCAGTTACTCACCAGGGAGAAATCAGCCCCAGCATTTT	CASSYSPGRNQPQHF
TRBV11-3	.	TRBJ1-1	TRBD1	TGTGCCAGCAGTCCTAAGGATCAGGGGGTTAGCACTGAAGCTTTCTTT	CASSPKDQGVSTEAFF
TRBV30	.	TRBJ2-1	.	TGTGCCTGGACTCGGGAGTCGGCGGGTGAGCAGTTCTTC	CAWTRESAGEQFF
TRBV5-4	.	TRBJ1-1	.	TGTGCCAGCAGCTTAGGGGGGGCGTTTAACACTGAAGCTTTCTTT	CASSLGGAFNTEAFF
TRBV20-1	.	TRBJ2-1	.	TGCAGTGCTAGTCCCAAGGGCAGATACAATGAGCAGTTCTTC	CSASPKGRYNEQFF
TRBV18	.	TRBJ1-1	.	TGTGCCAGCTCTCAAGGCCGAAGCACTGAAGCTTTCTTT	CASSQGRSTEAFF
TRBV9	.	TRBJ2-1	.	TGTGCCAGCAGCGTAGACCCCCGGGGCCCCTACAATGAGCAGTTCTTC	CASSVDPRGPYNEQFF
TRBV5-6	few	TRBJ2-1	TRBD1	TGTGCCAGCAGCTTGATGACAGGGAGGCAGTTCTTC	CASSLMTGRQFF
TRBV20-1	once	TRBJ2-2	TRBD1	TGCAGTGCTAGTCCACAGGGGGCCGGGGAGCTGTTTTTT	CSASPQGAGELFF
TRBV5-1	.	TRBJ1-1	TRBD1	TGCGCCAACAGAATCCGGGACAGGGTTGCTTTCTTT	CANRIRDRVAFF
TRBV19	once	TRBJ2-2	.	TGTGCCAGTAGTATGGGGGCCACCGGGGAGCTGTTTTTT	CASSMGATGELFF
TRBV7-9	.	TRBJ2-1	TRBD1	TGTGCCAGCAGCTTGACAGGGGGCAATGAGCAGTTCTTC	CASSLTGGNEQFF